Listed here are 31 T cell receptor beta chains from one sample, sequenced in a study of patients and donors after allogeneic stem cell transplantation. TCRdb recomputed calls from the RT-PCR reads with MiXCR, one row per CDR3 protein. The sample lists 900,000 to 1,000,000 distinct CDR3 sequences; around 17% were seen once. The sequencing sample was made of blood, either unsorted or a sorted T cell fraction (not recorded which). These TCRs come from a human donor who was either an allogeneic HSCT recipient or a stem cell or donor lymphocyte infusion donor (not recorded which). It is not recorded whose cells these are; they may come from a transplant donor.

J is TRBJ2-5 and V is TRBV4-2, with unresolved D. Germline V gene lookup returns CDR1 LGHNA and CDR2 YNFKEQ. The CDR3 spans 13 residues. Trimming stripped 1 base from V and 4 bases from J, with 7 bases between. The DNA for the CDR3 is TGTGCCAGCAGCCAAGCCGACTCAGAGACCCAGTACTTC. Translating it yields CASSQADSETQYF.

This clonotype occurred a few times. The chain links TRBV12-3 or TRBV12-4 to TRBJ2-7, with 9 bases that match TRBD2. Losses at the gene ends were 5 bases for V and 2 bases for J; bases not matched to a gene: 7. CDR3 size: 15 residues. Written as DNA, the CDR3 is TGTGCCAGCAGTCCAAGCGGGAGGCAAACCTACGAGCAGTACTTC. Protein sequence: CASSPSGRQTYEQYF.

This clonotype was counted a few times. CDR3: CASSLAELSSYNEQFF. The CDR3 coding sequence is TGTGCCAGCAGCTTAGCGGAGTTGAGCTCCTACAATGAGCAGTTCTTC. The rearrangement joins TRBV7-8 to TRBJ2-1; D gene ambiguous. Trimming pared 0 bases from V and 0 bases from J, leaving 9 bases between. This CDR3 is built from 16 residues. The germline gives CDR1 SGHVS, CDR2 FQNEAQ.

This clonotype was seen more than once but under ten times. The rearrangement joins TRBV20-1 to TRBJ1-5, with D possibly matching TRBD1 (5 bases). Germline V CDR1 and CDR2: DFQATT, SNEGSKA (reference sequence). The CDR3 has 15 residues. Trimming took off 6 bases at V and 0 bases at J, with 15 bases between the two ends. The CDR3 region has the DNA TGCAGTGCCTCAGACGGGGCTTATAGCAATCAGCCCCAGCATTTT. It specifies CSASDGAYSNQPQHF.

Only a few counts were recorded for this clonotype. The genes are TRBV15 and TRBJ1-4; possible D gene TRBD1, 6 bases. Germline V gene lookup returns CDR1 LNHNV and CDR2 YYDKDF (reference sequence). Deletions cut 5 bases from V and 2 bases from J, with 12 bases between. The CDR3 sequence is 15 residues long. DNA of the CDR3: TGTGCCACCAGCGGGGGGCAAGGGACTAATGAAAAACTGTTTTTT. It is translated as CATSGGQGTNEKLFF.

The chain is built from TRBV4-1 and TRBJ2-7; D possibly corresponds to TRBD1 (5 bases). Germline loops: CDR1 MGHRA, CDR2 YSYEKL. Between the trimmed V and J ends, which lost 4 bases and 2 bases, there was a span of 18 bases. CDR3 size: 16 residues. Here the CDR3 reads CASSLSLDTVTYEQYF. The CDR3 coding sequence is TGCGCCAGCAGCCTGTCCCTGGACACAGTTACCTACGAGCAGTACTTC.

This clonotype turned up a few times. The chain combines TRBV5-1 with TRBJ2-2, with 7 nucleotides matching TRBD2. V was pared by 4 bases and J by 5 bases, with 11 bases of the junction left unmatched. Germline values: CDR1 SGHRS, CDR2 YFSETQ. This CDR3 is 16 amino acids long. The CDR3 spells CASSPPGLGGTGELFF. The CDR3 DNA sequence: TGCGCCAGCAGCCCTCCCGGACTAGGAGGAACCGGGGAGCTGTTTTTT.

This CDR3 is CASSPGQGDEKLFF. The CDR3 bases are TGTGCCAGCAGCCCGGGACAGGGAGATGAAAAACTGTTTTTT. The chain recombines TRBV9 with TRBJ1-4, with TRBD1 matching over 9 bases. Trimming removed 4 bases from V and 6 bases from J; junction bases left unmatched: 4. CDR3 length equals 14 residues. Germline CDR1 reads SGDLS; CDR2 reads YYNGEE.

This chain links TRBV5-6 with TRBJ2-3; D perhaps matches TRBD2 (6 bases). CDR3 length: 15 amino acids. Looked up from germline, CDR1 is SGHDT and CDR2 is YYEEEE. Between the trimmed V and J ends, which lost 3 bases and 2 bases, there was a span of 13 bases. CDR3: CASSSHGTLTDTQYF. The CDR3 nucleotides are TGTGCCAGCAGCTCCCACGGGACTCTCACAGATACGCAGTATTTT.

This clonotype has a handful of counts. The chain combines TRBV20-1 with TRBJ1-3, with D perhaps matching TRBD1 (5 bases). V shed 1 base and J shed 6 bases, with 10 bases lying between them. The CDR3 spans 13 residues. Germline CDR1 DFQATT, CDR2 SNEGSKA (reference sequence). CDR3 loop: CSARARTTNTIYF. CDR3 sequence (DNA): TGCAGTGCTAGAGCAAGGACAACAAACACCATATATTTT.

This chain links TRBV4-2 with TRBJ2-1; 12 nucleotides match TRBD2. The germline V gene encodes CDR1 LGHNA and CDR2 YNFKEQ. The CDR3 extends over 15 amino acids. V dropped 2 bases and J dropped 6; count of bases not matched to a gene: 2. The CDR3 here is CASSQPSGGANEQFF. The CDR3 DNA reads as TGTGCCAGCAGCCAACCTAGCGGGGGGGCCAATGAGCAGTTCTTC.

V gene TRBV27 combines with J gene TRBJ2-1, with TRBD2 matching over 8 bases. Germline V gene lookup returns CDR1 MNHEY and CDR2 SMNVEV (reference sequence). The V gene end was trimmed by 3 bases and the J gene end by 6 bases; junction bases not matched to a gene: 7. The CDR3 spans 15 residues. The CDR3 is CASSFLAGPGNEQFF. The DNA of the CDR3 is TGTGCCAGCAGTTTCCTAGCGGGCCCCGGCAATGAGCAGTTCTTC.

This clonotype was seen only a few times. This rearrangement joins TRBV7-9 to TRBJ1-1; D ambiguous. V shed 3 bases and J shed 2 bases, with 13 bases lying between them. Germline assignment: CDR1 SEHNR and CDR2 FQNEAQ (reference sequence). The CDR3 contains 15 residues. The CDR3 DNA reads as TGTGCCAGCAGCTTTGTTCTGGGGAGAAACACTGAAGCTTTCTTT. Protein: CASSFVLGRNTEAFF.

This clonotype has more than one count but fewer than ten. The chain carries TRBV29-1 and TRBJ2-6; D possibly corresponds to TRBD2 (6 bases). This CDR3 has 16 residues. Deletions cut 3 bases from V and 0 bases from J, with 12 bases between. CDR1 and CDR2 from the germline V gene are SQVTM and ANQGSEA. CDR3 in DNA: TGCAGCGTTGAGTGGAGGGGATTCTCTGGGGCCAACGTCCTGACTTTC. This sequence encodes CSVEWRGFSGANVLTF.

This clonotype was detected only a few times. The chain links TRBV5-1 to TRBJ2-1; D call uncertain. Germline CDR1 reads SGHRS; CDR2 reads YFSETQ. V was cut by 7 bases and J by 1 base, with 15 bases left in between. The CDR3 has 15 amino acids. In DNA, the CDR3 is TGCGCCAGCGGTTCCCACACAGTTTCCTACAATGAGCAGTTCTTC. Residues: CASGSHTVSYNEQFF. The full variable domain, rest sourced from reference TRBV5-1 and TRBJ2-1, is KAGVTQTPRYLIKTRGQQVTLSCSPISGHRSVSWYQQTPGQGLQFLFEYFSETQRNKGNFPGRFSGRQFSNSRSEMNVSTLELGDSALYLCASGSHTVSYNEQFFGPGTRLTVL.

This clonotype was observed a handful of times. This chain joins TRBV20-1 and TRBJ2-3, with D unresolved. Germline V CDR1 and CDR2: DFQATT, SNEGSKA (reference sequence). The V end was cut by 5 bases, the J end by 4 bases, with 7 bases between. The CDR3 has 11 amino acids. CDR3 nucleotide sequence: TGCAGTGCTGGGGTACCAGATACGCAGTATTTT. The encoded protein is CSAGVPDTQYF.

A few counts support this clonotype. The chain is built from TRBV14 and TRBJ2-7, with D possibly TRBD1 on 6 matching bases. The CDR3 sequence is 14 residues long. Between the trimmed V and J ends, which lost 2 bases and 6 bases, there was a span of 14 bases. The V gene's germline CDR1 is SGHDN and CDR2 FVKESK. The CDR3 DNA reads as TGTGCCAGCAGCCAATTGGGGGCCGCAACCGAGCAGTACTTC. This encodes CASSQLGAATEQYF.

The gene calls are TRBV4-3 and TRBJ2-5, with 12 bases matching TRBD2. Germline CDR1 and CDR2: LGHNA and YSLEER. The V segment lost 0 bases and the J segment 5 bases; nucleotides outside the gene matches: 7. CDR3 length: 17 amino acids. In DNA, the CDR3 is TGCGCCAGCAGCCAAGAGCCTAGCGGGGGGGCAGGGGAGACCCAGTACTTC. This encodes CASSQEPSGGAGETQYF.

The CDR3 sequence: CASSVLGLAGGTQYF. CDR3 sequence (DNA): TGTGCCAGCAGTGTATTAGGACTAGCGGGAGGGACCCAGTACTTC. The chain employs TRBV2 and TRBJ2-5, with TRBD2 identical over 14 bases. The junction had 5 bases not matched to a gene; V was cut back by 4 bases and J by 7 bases. This CDR3 spans 15 amino acids. The germline CDR1 and CDR2 sequences are SNHLY and FYNNEI.

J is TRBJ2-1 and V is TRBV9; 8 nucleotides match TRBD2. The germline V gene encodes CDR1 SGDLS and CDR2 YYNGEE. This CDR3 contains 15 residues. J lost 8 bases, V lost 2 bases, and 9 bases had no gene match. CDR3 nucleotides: TGTGCCAGCAGCGTCTGGGGGCGGGGGGAGGATGAGCAGTTCTTC. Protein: CASSVWGRGEDEQFF.

CDR3 sequence: CASSSQGPNTGELFF. The CDR3 DNA reads as TGTGCCAGCAGCTCACAGGGCCCGAACACCGGGGAGCTGTTTTTT. The chain employs TRBV11-2 and TRBJ2-2; D may be TRBD1 (6 bases). The CDR3 consists of 15 residues. The V gene lost 4 bases and the J gene lost 0 bases, with 9 bases spanning the gap. Looked up from germline, CDR1 is SGHAT and CDR2 is FQNNGV.

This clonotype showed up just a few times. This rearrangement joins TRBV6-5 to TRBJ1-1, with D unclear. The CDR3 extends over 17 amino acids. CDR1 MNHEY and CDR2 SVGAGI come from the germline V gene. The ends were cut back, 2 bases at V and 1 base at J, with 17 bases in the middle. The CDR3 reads CASSYSSVERRNTEAFF. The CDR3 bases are TGTGCCAGCAGTTACAGCTCTGTCGAAAGGAGGAACACTGAAGCTTTCTTT.

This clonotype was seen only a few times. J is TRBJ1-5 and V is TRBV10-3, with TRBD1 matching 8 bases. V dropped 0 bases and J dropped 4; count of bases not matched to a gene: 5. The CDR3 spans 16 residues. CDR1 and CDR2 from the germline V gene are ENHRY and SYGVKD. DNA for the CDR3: TGTGCCATCAGTGAGTCAAGGGGACAGGTTAATCAGCCCCAGCATTTT. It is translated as CAISESRGQVNQPQHF.

The chain's CDR3 is CASSLNLAGGRDTQYF. The CDR3 DNA reads as TGCGCCAGCAGCCTCAATTTAGCGGGGGGGAGAGATACGCAGTATTTT. The chain carries TRBV5-1 and TRBJ2-3, with 11 positions matching TRBD2. Germline trimming cut 4 bases from V and 5 bases from J; bases unmatched to any gene: 9. This CDR3 spans 16 amino acids. CDR1 and CDR2 from the germline V gene are SGHRS and YFSETQ. Full variable domain (missing parts from reference TRBV5-1 and TRBJ2-3): KAGVTQTPRYLIKTRGQQVTLSCSPISGHRSVSWYQQTPGQGLQFLFEYFSETQRNKGNFPGRFSGRQFSNSRSEMNVSTLELGDSALYLCASSLNLAGGRDTQYFGPGTRLTVL.

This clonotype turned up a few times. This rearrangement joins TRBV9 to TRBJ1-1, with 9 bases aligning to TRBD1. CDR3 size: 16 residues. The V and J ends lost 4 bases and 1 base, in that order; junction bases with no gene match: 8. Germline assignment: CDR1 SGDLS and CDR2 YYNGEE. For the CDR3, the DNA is TGTGCCAGCAGCCGTCCGGTGGGACAGGGGAACACTGAAGCTTTCTTT. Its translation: CASSRPVGQGNTEAFF. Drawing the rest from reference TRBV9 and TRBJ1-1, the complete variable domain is DSGVTQTPKHLITATGQRVTLRCSPRSGDLSVYWYQQSLDQGLQFLIQYYNGEERAKGNILERFSAQQFPDLHSELNLSSLELGDSALYFCASSRPVGQGNTEAFFGQGTRLTVV.

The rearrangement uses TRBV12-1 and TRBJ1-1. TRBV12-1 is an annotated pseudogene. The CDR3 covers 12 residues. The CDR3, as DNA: TGTGCCAGCAGCTTTACGGGGAGGCTTCCTCCCTTT. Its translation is CASSFTGRLPPF.

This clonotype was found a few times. CDR3 loop: CASSLSSLRLPQHF. CDR3 DNA sequence: TGTGCCAGCAGCTTAAGCTCCCTGAGATTGCCCCAGCATTTT. This chain connects TRBV7-3 to TRBJ1-5; D not certain. CDR3 length: 14 residues. Germline CDR1 reads SGHTA; CDR2 reads FQGTGA. V lost 1 base, J lost 9 bases, and 13 bases lay in between.

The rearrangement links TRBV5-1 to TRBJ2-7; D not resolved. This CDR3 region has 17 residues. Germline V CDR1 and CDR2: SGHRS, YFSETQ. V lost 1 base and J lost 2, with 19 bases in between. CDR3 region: CASSLTQKGAAAYEQYF. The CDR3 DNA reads TGCGCCAGCAGCTTGACCCAGAAGGGCGCGGCGGCCTACGAGCAGTACTTC.

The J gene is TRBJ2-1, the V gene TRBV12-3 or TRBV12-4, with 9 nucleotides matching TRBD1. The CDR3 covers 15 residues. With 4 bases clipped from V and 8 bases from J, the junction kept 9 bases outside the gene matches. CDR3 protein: CASSSPGQGKDEQFF. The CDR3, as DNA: TGTGCCAGCAGTTCTCCGGGACAGGGAAAGGATGAGCAGTTCTTC.

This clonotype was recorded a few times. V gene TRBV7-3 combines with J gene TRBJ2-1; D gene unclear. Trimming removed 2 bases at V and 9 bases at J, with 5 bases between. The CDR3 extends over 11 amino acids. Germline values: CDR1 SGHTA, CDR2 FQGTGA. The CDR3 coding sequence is TGTGCCAGCAGCTTACGGGCTGAGCAGTTCTTC. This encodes CASSLRAEQFF.

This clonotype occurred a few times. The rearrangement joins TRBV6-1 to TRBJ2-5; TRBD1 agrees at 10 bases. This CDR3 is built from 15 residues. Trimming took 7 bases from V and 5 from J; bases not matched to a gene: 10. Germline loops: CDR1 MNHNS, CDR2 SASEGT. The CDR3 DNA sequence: TGTGCCAGCAAAACGCCGGGACAGGGGTGGGAGACCCAGTACTTC. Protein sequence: CASKTPGQGWETQYF.